This TCR beta chain came from a study of cytomegalovirus exposure and HLA in healthy donors. Only a few counts were recorded for this clone. Antigen specificity is unknown. Study-level points and caveats: Presence/absence analyses assumed roughly uniform sequencing depth across donors, which may not hold. Later, TCR association rates were found to vary by HLA locus, highest for DRB1 and lowest for HLA-C. Analysis performed later showed TCR beta chains linked to HLA being more clonally expanded than equally common others. In a later analysis, at a false discovery rate of 0.05, about 16,000 TCR beta sequences matched HLA alleles.

Germline-derived CDR1 and CDR2 are MGHRA and YSYEKL. The junction had 2 bases not matched to a gene; V was cut back by 2 bases and J by 0 bases. This CDR3 is 15 amino acids long. The PCR made use of 60 Vbeta and 13 Jbeta primers. TCRdb keeps only in-frame clones here, not all; method: immunoSEQ multiplex PCR. This table has 150,000 to 200,000 clones, 82% appearing once. The clonotype comes from a man aged 40-49 years in good health and CMV-seronegative. Sequences were obtained from PBMCs. This chain links TRBV4-1 with TRBJ2-3, with TRBD2 matching over 7 bases. CDR3 nucleotides: TGCGCCAGCAGCCAAATGGGGGGGAGCACAGATACGCAGTATTTT. This sequence encodes CASSQMGGSTDTQYF.